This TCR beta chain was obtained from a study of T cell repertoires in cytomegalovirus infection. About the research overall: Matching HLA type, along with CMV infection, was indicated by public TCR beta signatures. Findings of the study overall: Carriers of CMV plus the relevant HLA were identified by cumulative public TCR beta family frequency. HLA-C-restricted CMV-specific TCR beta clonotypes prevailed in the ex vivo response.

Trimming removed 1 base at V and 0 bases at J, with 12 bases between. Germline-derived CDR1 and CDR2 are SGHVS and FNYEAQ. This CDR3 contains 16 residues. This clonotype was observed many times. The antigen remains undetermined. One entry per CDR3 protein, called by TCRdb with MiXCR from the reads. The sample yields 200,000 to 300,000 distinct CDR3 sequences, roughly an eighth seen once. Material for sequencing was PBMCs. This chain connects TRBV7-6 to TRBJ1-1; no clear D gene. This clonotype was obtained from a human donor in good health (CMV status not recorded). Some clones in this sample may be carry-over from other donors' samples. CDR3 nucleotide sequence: TGTGCCAGCAGCTTAGAAGTGGCAGACCTGAACACTGAAGCTTTCTTT. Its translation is CASSLEVADLNTEAFF. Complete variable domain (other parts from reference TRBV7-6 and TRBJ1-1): GAGVSQSPRYKVTKRGQDVALRCDPISGHVSLYWYRQALGQGPEFLTYFNYEAQQDKSGLPNDRFSAERPEGSISTLTIQRTEQRDSAMYRCASSLEVADLNTEAFFGQGTRLTVV.